This TCR beta chain emerged from a study of OX40 agonist ivuxolimab in advanced cancers. The overall study: Intravenous ivuxolimab was administered to patients every 2 weeks at 0.01 to 10 mg/kg. Study observations and caveats: Several nonresponders also turned out to have low normalized T-cell clonal expansion. CD4+ and CD8+ blood T cells expanded clonally by week 6 at 0.1 to 3.0 mg/kg. The average count of expanded clones was higher among CD8+ T cells than among CD4+.

The CDR3 has 20 amino acids. V lost 2 bases and J lost 3; bases outside the gene matches: 19. With respect to this clone: What it binds is unknown.

Sequencing used immunoSEQ multiplex PCR; TCRdb keeps in-frame clones, though not all of them. The table shows about 14,000 clones, with over 75% occurring only once. The chain joins TRBV23-1 to TRBJ2-7; 10 bases align to TRBD2. TRBV23-1 is placed among ORFs of uncertain function. The sample consisted of CD4+ or CD8+ T cells sorted from blood, taken in a trial of the OX40 agonist ivuxolimab. The TCR originated in an adult with an advanced solid tumor such as melanoma, head and neck, liver or kidney cancer. The CDR3 loop is CASSQNLQGWASGSIYEQYF. The DNA of the CDR3 is TGCGCCAGCAGTCAAAATCTACAGGGGTGGGCTAGCGGGAGTATCTACGAGCAGTACTTC.